Listed here is a single T cell receptor beta chain. The specificity of this receptor is unknown. One base away there is no much larger clone; base qualities are not given. The immunoSEQ Assay, a bias-controlled multiplex PCR, was used to amplify TCRbeta CDR3 regions from genomic DNA. The paper's processing steps were these. The number of nucleated cells in each sample was estimated from the amplification of reference gene primers within the assay. Sequence reads were collapsed and filtered to measure the absolute abundance of every unique TCRbeta CDR3 rearrangement. For each sample, productive Simpson clonality was calculated as the square root of Simpson's diversity index across productive rearrangements. This is the immuneACCESS table as TCRdb keeps it, with only in-frame sequences that have V and J called. A part of the clones is gone; compared with another copy, unresolved V genes explain less than half, and the rest is unexplained. V, J and clone size were drawn from that table, and D and trimming were deduced from the DNA. The sample table records about 250,000 clones; 85% to 90% of these occur just once. The top ten clonotypes cover over 1.2% of the sample.

From the cysteine up to the phenylalanine, the CDR3 has a length of 12 residues. The CDR3 DNA has 36 bases and is translated from base 1. V lost 4 bases and J lost 3 bases; the stretch between them is 7 bases long. CDR1 and CDR2, looked up from the germline V gene, are ENHRY and SYGVKD. This sample was taken from a study of blood T cell repertoires in COVID-19 (dated by TCRdb to 2020 to 2022). Concerning the study at large: Samples covering the acute and convalescent phases of COVID-19 were provided by collaborators in the United States, Italy and Spain. The material from the prospective study consisted of cDNA or gDNA derived from T cells, B-cell-depleted T cells, or PBMCs. Subjects who had been exposed to COVID-19, were actively infected with it, or had recovered from it provided the deeply sampled blood TCRbeta repertoires that made up the dataset. The repertoires were made available in a free public database intended to serve as a resource for research on the immune response to SARS-CoV-2. Samples came from the ongoing ImmuneRACE study (first 160 participants) plus 1,254 subjects from 6 global collaborators. Nearly every sample came with metadata listing a de-identified subject ID, COVID-19 status, age in years and sex. Where available, HLA class I and class II types were obtained from metadata supplied by the sample provider rather than from assay-based typing. The full study reports these points: Clinical and demographic metadata were provided uncurated, with the amount varying by source and participant.

Whole blood was collected in K2EDTA tubes by collaborating institutions according to the institutions' own protocols. Collaborator samples were shipped for TCRbeta analysis as frozen whole blood, isolated PBMCs, or DNA extracted from either sample type. Sequences were obtained from peripheral blood. The TCR sequence derives from a man older than 75 with acute or convalescent COVID-19. The chain was built from TRBV10-3 and TRBJ2-7, and TRBD2 may be the D gene, going by 5 matching bases. The nucleotide sequence reads TGTGCCATCAGTGTACGGGGCTACGAGCAGTACTTC. The resulting protein is CAISVRGYEQYF.